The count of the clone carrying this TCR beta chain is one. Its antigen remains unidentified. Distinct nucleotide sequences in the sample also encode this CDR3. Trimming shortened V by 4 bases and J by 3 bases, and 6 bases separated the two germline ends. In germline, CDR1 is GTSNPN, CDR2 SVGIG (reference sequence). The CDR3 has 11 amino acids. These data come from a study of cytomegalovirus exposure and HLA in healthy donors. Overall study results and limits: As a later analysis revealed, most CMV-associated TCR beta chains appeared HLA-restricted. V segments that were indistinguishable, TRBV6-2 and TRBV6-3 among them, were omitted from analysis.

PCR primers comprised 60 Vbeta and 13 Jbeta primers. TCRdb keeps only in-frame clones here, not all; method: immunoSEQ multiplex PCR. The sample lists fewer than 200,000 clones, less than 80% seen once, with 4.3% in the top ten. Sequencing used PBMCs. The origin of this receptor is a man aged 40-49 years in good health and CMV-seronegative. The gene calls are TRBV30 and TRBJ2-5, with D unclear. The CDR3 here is CAWTGKETQYF. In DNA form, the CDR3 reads TGTGCCTGGACAGGAAAAGAGACCCAGTACTTC. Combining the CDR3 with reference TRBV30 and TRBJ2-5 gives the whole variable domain SQTIHQWPATLVQPVGSPLSLECTVEGTSNPNLYWYRQAAGRGLQLLFYSVGIGQISSEVPQNLSASRPQDRQFILSSKKLLLSDSGFYLCAWTGKETQYFGPGTRLLVL.